A selection of T cell receptor beta chains follows, all from one sample in a study of blood T cell repertoires in COVID-19. Using immunoSEQ multiplex PCR, the repertoire was profiled, and TCRdb retains in-frame clones only, with some absent. The sample holds over 140,000 clones; approximately 80% are singletons and the top ten take around 4.8%. Material for sequencing was peripheral blood. The receptors shown here come from an elderly woman with active or convalescent COVID-19. CDR3s include the opening cysteine and the closing phenylalanine or tryptophan. The D gene is left open where the match is weak. A clone size is listed for some rows: how often the clone was seen (once, few, many), or a class if it is expanded.

V: TRBV2; size: -; J: TRBJ1-2; D: -; DNA: TGTGCCAGCAGGATCTTGTTTTTGAGGCTTCGGGGCTACACCTTC; CDR3: CASRILFLRLRGYTF
V: TRBV6-2/TRBV6-3; size: -; J: TRBJ2-7; D: -; DNA: TGTGCCAGCAGTTACTCCACAGACAATGCCTACGAGCAGTACTTC; CDR3: CASSYSTDNAYEQYF
V: TRBV19; size: -; J: TRBJ1-1; D: -; DNA: TGTGCCAGTAGTGCAGACGGGTCCCGAGGCACTGAAGCTTTCTTT; CDR3: CASSADGSRGTEAFF
V: TRBV7-2; size: -; J: TRBJ1-1; D: -; DNA: TGTGCCAGCAGCTTACTAATCGGGGGAGGTGTAGCTTTCTTT; CDR3: CASSLLIGGGVAFF
V: TRBV5-4; size: -; J: TRBJ1-2; D: -; DNA: TGTGCCAGCAGCTGGCAAGGGACTGCTAACTATGGCTACACCTTC; CDR3: CASSWQGTANYGYTF
V: TRBV7-8; size: -; J: TRBJ1-1; D: -; DNA: TGTGCCAGCAGCTCGAACAGGGACACTGAAGCTTTCTTT; CDR3: CASSSNRDTEAFF
V: TRBV5-1; size: -; J: TRBJ1-3; D: TRBD1; DNA: TGCGCCAGCAGCATGACAGGGATTGACTCTGGAAACACCATATATTTT; CDR3: CASSMTGIDSGNTIYF
V: TRBV2; size: -; J: TRBJ2-2; D: -; DNA: TGTGCCAGCATGGAGGATAGCGGATACACCGGGGAGCTGTTTTTT; CDR3: CASMEDSGYTGELFF
V: TRBV9; size: -; J: TRBJ2-7; D: TRBD1; DNA: TGTGCCAGCAGCCCTGGGGACAGAGCATCCTACGAGCAGTACTTC; CDR3: CASSPGDRASYEQYF
V: TRBV2; size: many; J: TRBJ2-7; D: TRBD2; DNA: TGTGCCAGCAGAGCGCGGGAGGAGATCTACTACGAGCAGTACTTC; CDR3: CASRAREEIYYEQYF
V: TRBV5-1; size: once; J: TRBJ1-6; D: -; DNA: TGCGCCAGCAGCACATACCCAGCATGGGGGGATTCACCCCTCCACTTT; CDR3: CASSTYPAWGDSPLHF
V: TRBV4-2; size: -; J: TRBJ2-4; D: -; DNA: TGTGCCAGCAGCCAAGATATGGGCACAAACATTCAGTACTTC; CDR3: CASSQDMGTNIQYF
V: TRBV20-1; size: once; J: TRBJ1-2; D: -; DNA: TGCAGTGCTAGTATAGGGGCTCTCGGACGTGGCTACACCTTC; CDR3: CSASIGALGRGYTF
V: TRBV6-1; size: -; J: TRBJ1-5; D: -; DNA: TGTGCCAGCAGTGAAACGGGGGGTGACAATCAGCCCCAGCATTTT; CDR3: CASSETGGDNQPQHF
V: TRBV13; size: -; J: TRBJ2-2; D: -; DNA: TGTGCCAGCAGCCCCCTGGGGCCATTGGACACCGGGGAGCTGTTTTTT; CDR3: CASSPLGPLDTGELFF
V: TRBV5-1; size: -; J: TRBJ2-3; D: -; DNA: TGCGCCAGCAGCCTGGTACCGGGATTGAGCACAGATACGCAGTATTTT; CDR3: CASSLVPGLSTDTQYF
V: TRBV28; size: -; J: TRBJ1-1; D: -; DNA: TGTGCCAGCAGCCCAGCGGGGAACCTAATGAACACTGAAGCTTTCTTT; CDR3: CASSPAGNLMNTEAFF
V: TRBV21-1; size: -; J: TRBJ2-5; D: -; DNA: TGTGCCAGCAGCAAGGGGCACAAATACAGGATTCAAGAGACCCAGTACTTC; CDR3: CASSKGHKYRIQETQYF
V: TRBV6-6; size: once; J: TRBJ2-7; D: -; DNA: TGTGCCAGCAGAAGCGAGGTAACCTACGAGCAGTACTTC; CDR3: CASRSEVTYEQYF
V: TRBV7-2; size: once; J: TRBJ2-3; D: -; DNA: TGTGCCAGCAGCTACTCCCTCGCAGATACGCAGTATTTT; CDR3: CASSYSLADTQYF
V: TRBV12-3/TRBV12-4; size: once; J: TRBJ2-1; D: -; DNA: TGTGCCAGCAGTTTTTCAGGGTACAATGAGCAGTTCTTC; CDR3: CASSFSGYNEQFF
V: TRBV29-1; size: -; J: TRBJ2-1; D: TRBD2; DNA: TGCAGCGTTGGAAACGTTGCTAGCGGGATCTACAATGAGCAGTTCTTC; CDR3: CSVGNVASGIYNEQFF
V: TRBV28; size: -; J: TRBJ1-4; D: TRBD1; DNA: TGTGCCAGCAGTCCGCTCCCCCGGACAGGGAAGGAAAAACTGTTTTTT; CDR3: CASSPLPRTGKEKLFF
V: TRBV30; size: -; J: TRBJ2-7; D: -; DNA: TGTGCCTGCCTTCTTCACAAGTCCGTGACCTACGAGCAGTACTTC; CDR3: CACLLHKSVTYEQYF
V: TRBV2; size: few; J: TRBJ1-3; D: -; DNA: TGTGCCAGCAGTGAACGAGGCGGCTCTGGAAACACCATATATTTT; CDR3: CASSERGGSGNTIYF
V: TRBV11-2; size: -; J: TRBJ2-3; D: TRBD2; DNA: TGTGCCAGCAGCATAGCGGGGGTCTCAGATACGCAGTATTTT; CDR3: CASSIAGVSDTQYF
V: TRBV2; size: -; J: TRBJ2-1; D: -; DNA: TGTGCCAGCAGTGCCTTCGGGACATATGAGCAGTTCTTC; CDR3: CASSAFGTYEQFF
V: TRBV4-2; size: -; J: TRBJ2-2; D: TRBD1; DNA: TGTGCCAGCAGCCAAGCTCCGACAGGGAGATACACCGGGGAGCTGTTTTTT; CDR3: CASSQAPTGRYTGELFF
V: TRBV15; size: once; J: TRBJ2-6; D: -; DNA: TGTGCCACCAGCACGATACAGGGACCTGGGGCCAACGTCCTGACTTTC; CDR3: CATSTIQGPGANVLTF
V: TRBV6-2/TRBV6-3; size: -; J: TRBJ2-7; D: -; DNA: TGTGCCAGCAGTTACCAGGACTACGAGCAGTACTTC; CDR3: CASSYQDYEQYF
V: TRBV3-1/TRBV3-2; size: -; J: TRBJ1-2; D: -; DNA: TGTGCCAGCAGCCAAGAGGCCAGGGCTAACTATGGCTACACCTTC; CDR3: CASSQEARANYGYTF
V: TRBV9; size: -; J: TRBJ2-7; D: TRBD1; DNA: TGTGCCAGCAGCCCGACCCAGGGGGCTAAGTACGAGCAGTACTTC; CDR3: CASSPTQGAKYEQYF
V: TRBV6-1; size: -; J: TRBJ2-7; D: TRBD2; DNA: TGTGCCAGCAGTGAAGCTAGCGGGGGGATTTACGAGCAGTACTTC; CDR3: CASSEASGGIYEQYF
V: TRBV14; size: -; J: TRBJ1-2; D: TRBD1; DNA: TGTGCCAGCAGCCCACGCAATACAGGGGAAAACTATGGCTACACCTTC; CDR3: CASSPRNTGENYGYTF
V: TRBV6-6; size: -; J: TRBJ1-2; D: -; DNA: TGTGCCAGCAGTCTCAATCCGGCAATGTCGGGACACACCCCGAGGATGGACTATGGCTACACCTTC; CDR3: CASSLNPAMSGHTPRMDYGYTF
V: TRBV10-3; size: few; J: TRBJ2-1; D: -; DNA: TGTGCCTCGGCCGGAGGGGGCGCGGACAATGAGCAGTTCTTC; CDR3: CASAGGGADNEQFF
V: TRBV6-5; size: -; J: TRBJ2-7; D: TRBD1; DNA: TGTGCCAGCAGTTGGGACAGGGGAGCCTACGAGCAGTACTTC; CDR3: CASSWDRGAYEQYF
V: TRBV18; size: -; J: TRBJ2-5; D: -; DNA: TGTGCCAGCTCACCTAGGAGGGCAGAGACCCAGTACTTC; CDR3: CASSPRRAETQYF
V: TRBV5-1; size: -; J: TRBJ1-1; D: -; DNA: TGCGCCAGCAGCGTGGACAGCCTGAACACTGAAGCTTTCTTT; CDR3: CASSVDSLNTEAFF
V: TRBV19; size: -; J: TRBJ1-4; D: TRBD1; DNA: TGTGCCACCGACGCGGGGGGGACAGGGGTTCGGGAAAAACTGTTTTTT; CDR3: CATDAGGTGVREKLFF
V: TRBV24-1; size: -; J: TRBJ1-2; D: -; DNA: TGTGCCACCAGTGATCCACCCGGGGGAGCGACAGGCTACACCTTC; CDR3: CATSDPPGGATGYTF
V: TRBV24-1; size: few; J: TRBJ2-1; D: -; DNA: TGTGCCACCAAGGAGCCAGGGAATCGCGATGAGCAGTTCTTC; CDR3: CATKEPGNRDEQFF
V: TRBV2; size: -; J: TRBJ2-3; D: -; DNA: TGTGCCAGCAGGGGAGGTGGTGGGGATACGCAGTATTTT; CDR3: CASRGGGGDTQYF
V: TRBV25-1; size: -; J: TRBJ2-3; D: -; DNA: TGTGCCAGCTCAGGGCCCCAGGGCCCTATCTACACAGATACGCAGTATTTT; CDR3: CASSGPQGPIYTDTQYF
V: TRBV5-4; size: -; J: TRBJ2-5; D: -; DNA: TGTGCCAGCAGCGAGACCAGGGTGGCAGAGACCCAGTACTTC; CDR3: CASSETRVAETQYF
V: TRBV15; size: -; J: TRBJ1-4; D: -; DNA: TGTGCCACCAGCAGAGATAGGGAGGGGAGGCCCAGGGTGTTTTTT; CDR3: CATSRDREGRPRVFF
V: TRBV19; size: -; J: TRBJ1-1; D: -; DNA: TGTGCCGTAGGACAGAGCATGAACACTGAAGCTTTCTTT; CDR3: CAVGQSMNTEAFF
V: TRBV7-7; size: -; J: TRBJ2-5; D: -; DNA: TGTGCTAGCAGCTTAGCAGGGACACCACTCCAAGAGACCCAGTACTTC; CDR3: CASSLAGTPLQETQYF
V: TRBV6-5; size: -; J: TRBJ1-5; D: -; DNA: TGTGCCAGCAGTTACTCGCGTCCTGATAGCAATCAGCCCCAGCATTTT; CDR3: CASSYSRPDSNQPQHF
V: TRBV5-6; size: -; J: TRBJ2-1; D: TRBD2; DNA: TGTGCCAGCAGCTTATTTAGCGGGGTAAACAATGAGCAGTTCTTC; CDR3: CASSLFSGVNNEQFF
V: TRBV3-1/TRBV3-2; size: -; J: TRBJ2-7; D: -; DNA: TGTGCCAGCAGCCAAGTCCTGGGCAGGGCCGGCGAGCAGTACTTC; CDR3: CASSQVLGRAGEQYF
V: TRBV28; size: -; J: TRBJ1-5; D: -; DNA: TGTGCCAGCAGTTTGAGGCAGTGGGTGGATCAGCCCCAGCATTTT; CDR3: CASSLRQWVDQPQHF
V: TRBV7-9; size: few; J: TRBJ1-1; D: TRBD1; DNA: TGTGCCAGCAGCCAAGGACAGGGCACTGAAGCTTTCTTT; CDR3: CASSQGQGTEAFF
V: TRBV5-6; size: -; J: TRBJ1-2; D: -; DNA: TGTGCCAGCAGCTCCGGGGGTCAGGGATACTATGGCTACACCTTC; CDR3: CASSSGGQGYYGYTF
V: TRBV19; size: -; J: TRBJ1-4; D: -; DNA: TGTGCCAGTAGCCCGAGGTTAGTTTGGCCCGATGAAAAACTGTTTTTT; CDR3: CASSPRLVWPDEKLFF
V: TRBV2; size: -; J: TRBJ2-7; D: -; DNA: TGTGCCAGCAGGGGGCACTCCTACGAGCAGTACTTC; CDR3: CASRGHSYEQYF
V: TRBV7-8; size: once; J: TRBJ2-3; D: -; DNA: TGTGCCAGCAGCTTAGTTGGAGGCAGTGACACAGATACGCAGTATTTT; CDR3: CASSLVGGSDTDTQYF
V: TRBV7-2; size: -; J: TRBJ1-2; D: -; DNA: TGTGCCAGCAGCTTAGCGGGGCAGGGTACCTATGGCTACACCTTC; CDR3: CASSLAGQGTYGYTF
V: TRBV19; size: few; J: TRBJ1-6; D: TRBD1; DNA: TGTGCCAGTAGTCCCGGACAGGGGAGTGGGTCCTATAATTCACCCCTCCACTTT; CDR3: CASSPGQGSGSYNSPLHF